This TCR beta chain appears in the sequencing data of a study of patients and donors after allogeneic stem cell transplantation. This clonotype has only a few counts. The V gene lost 0 bases and the J gene lost 5 bases, with 13 bases spanning the gap. The V gene's germline CDR1 is ENHRY and CDR2 SYGVKD. The CDR3 runs to 15 residues. TCRdb recomputed calls from the RT-PCR reads with MiXCR, one row per CDR3 protein. The sample consists of 920,000 or so distinct CDR3 sequences, about a sixth of them appearing once. The TCR sequence derives from a human donor who was either an allogeneic HSCT recipient or a stem cell or donor lymphocyte infusion donor (not recorded which). It is not recorded whose cells these are; they may come from a transplant donor. The source material was blood, either unsorted or a sorted T cell fraction (not recorded which). The chain employs TRBV10-3 and TRBJ1-2, with D perhaps TRBD1 (6 bases). The DNA for the CDR3 is TGTGCCATCAGTGAGTCAACGGGACACCTATATGGCTACACCTTC. It translates to CAISESTGHLYGYTF.